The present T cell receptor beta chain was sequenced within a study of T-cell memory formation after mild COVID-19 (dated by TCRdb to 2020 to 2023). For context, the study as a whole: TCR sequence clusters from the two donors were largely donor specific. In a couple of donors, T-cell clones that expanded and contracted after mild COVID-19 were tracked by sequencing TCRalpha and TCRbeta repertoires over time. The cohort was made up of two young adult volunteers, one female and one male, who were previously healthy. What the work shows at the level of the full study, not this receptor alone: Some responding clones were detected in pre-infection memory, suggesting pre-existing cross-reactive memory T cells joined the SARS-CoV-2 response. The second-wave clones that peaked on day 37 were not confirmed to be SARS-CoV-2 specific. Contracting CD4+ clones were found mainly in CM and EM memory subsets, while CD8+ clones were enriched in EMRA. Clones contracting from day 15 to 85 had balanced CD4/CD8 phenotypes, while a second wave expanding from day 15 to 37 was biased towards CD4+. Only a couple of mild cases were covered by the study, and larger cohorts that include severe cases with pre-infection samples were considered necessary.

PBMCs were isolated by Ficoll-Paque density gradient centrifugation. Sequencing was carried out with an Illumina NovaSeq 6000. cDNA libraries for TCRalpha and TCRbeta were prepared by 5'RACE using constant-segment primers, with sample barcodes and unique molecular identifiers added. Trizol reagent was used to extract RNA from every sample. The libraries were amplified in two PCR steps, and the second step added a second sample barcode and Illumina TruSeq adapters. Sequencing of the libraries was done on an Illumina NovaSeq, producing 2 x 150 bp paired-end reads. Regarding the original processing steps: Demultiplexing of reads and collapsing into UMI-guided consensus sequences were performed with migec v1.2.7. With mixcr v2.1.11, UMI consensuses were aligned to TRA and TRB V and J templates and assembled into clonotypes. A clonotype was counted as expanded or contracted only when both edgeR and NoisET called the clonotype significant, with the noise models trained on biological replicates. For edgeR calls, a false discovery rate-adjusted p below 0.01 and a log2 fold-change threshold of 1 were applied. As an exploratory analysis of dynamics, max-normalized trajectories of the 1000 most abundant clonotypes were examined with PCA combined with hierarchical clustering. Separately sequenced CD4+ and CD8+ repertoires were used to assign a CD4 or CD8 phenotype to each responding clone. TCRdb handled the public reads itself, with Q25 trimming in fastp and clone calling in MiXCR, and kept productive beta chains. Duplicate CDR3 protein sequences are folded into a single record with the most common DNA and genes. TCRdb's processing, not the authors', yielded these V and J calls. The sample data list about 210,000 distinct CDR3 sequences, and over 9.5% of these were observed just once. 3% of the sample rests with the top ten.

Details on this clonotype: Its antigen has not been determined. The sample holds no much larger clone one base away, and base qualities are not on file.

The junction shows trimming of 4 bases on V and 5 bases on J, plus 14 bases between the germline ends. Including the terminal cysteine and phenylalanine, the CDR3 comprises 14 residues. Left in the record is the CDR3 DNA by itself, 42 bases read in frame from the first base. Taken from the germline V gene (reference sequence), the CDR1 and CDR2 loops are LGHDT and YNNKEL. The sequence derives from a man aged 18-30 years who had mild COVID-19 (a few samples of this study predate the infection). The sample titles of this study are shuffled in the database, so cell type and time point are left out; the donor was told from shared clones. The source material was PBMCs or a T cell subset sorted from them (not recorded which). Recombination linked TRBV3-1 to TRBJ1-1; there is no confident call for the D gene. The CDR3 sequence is CASSPNSGRTEAFF. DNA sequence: TGTGCCAGCAGCCCAAACTCGGGTCGGACTGAAGCTTTCTTT. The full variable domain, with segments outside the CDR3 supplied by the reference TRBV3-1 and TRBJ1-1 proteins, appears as DTAVSQTPKYLVTQMGNDKSIKCEQNLGHDTMYWYKQDSKKFLKIMFSYNNKELIINETVPNRFSPKSPDKAHLNLHINSLELGDSAVYFCASSPNSGRTEAFFGQGTRLTVV.